A single T cell receptor (beta chain) is shown here with its context. In its sample, this clonotype was seen a few times. No antigen is known for it. Base-call qualities are not available, and no considerably larger clone is one nucleotide away. The entry originates in a study of CD8 T cells in ankylosing spondylitis (dated by TCRdb to 2016 to 2017). The study in broad terms: T cell receptor beta repertoires were profiled in healthy donors and ankylosing spondylitis patients so that disease-linked TCR variants could be found. The whole study cohort included roughly 110 healthy donors and over 20 ankylosing spondylitis patients. Peripheral blood was sampled, and synovial fluid was additionally collected from ankylosing spondylitis patients. Here is what the overall study found, with its caveats: A CD8+ phenotype was shown by the disease-linked clones, which were found at relatively low frequencies in peripheral blood. Some motif variants had previously been reported in the synovial fluid and blood of reactive arthritis patients, which suggests shared mechanisms of disease initiation. Significant enrichment of the disease-linked clones was reported in matched synovial fluid samples from ankylosing spondylitis patients. A TCR beta motif made up of seven or eight highly homologous amino acid variants appeared to be characteristic of blood from ankylosing spondylitis patients.

From a lookup of the germline V gene (reference sequence), CDR1 and CDR2 are SEHNR and FQNEAQ. The CDR3 numbers 15 residues from cysteine through phenylalanine. Only the CDR3 DNA is retained, 45 bases long and in frame from the first base. Here V drops 4 bases and J drops 3 bases, and the junction holds 4 bases not matched to any gene. Instrument on record: Illumina HiSeq 2500. TCR beta libraries were prepared by quantitative 5'-RACE with molecular barcodes. The published analysis was carried out like this. A new computational method, built on a probabilistic model of VDJ rearrangement, was used to identify disease-linked TCR variants. TCRdb reran the public reads through fastp at Q25 and MiXCR, keeping productive beta chains. Records with the same CDR3 protein are collapsed into one entry carrying the most frequent genes and DNA. TCRdb's processing, not the authors' own work, is the source of the V and J calls. The sample contains about 200,000 distinct CDR3 sequences, 6% to 8% of them found a single time. The ten largest account for over 12% of the sample.

This TCR came from a male donor with ankylosing spondylitis. The chain uses TRBV7-9 and TRBJ2-3, with 10 bases aligning to TRBD1. The sequenced sample was blood, either unsorted or a sorted T cell fraction (not recorded which). Here is the DNA: TGTGCCAGCAGCTCGTGGGACAGGGGAACAGATACGCAGTATTTT. It codes for CASSSWDRGTDTQYF.